Listed below are T cell receptor beta chains from one sample, sequenced in a study of CD8+ T cells in alopecia areata. The assay was immunoSEQ multiplex PCR, and TCRdb's table has in-frame clones only and misses some. The repertoire holds about 150,000 clones, with around 60% as singletons. This specimen consisted of CD4+ T cells sorted from blood, obtained at week 0. These receptors originate from a human donor with alopecia areata. CDR3s include the opening cysteine and the closing phenylalanine or tryptophan. D genes are given only for firm matches. Not every row has a clone size; where given, it reads once, few, many or a size class.

clone_size,d_call,j_call,v_call,cdr3_aa,cdr3_nt
few,TRBD1,TRBJ1-1,TRBV7-9,CASSSPGQGNTEAFF,TGTGCCAGCAGCAGCCCGGGACAGGGAAACACTGAAGCTTTCTTT
.,.,TRBJ2-7,TRBV7-2,CASSLAGAWEQYF,TGTGCCAGCAGCTTAGCGGGGGCTTGGGAGCAGTACTTC
.,.,TRBJ2-3,TRBV7-3,CASSPTGQATDTQYF,TGTGCCAGCAGCCCCACTGGGCAGGCTACAGATACGCAGTATTTT
.,TRBD1,TRBJ2-5,TRBV29-1,CSAGQGRGETQYF,TGCAGCGCCGGACAGGGGAGGGGAGAGACCCAGTACTTC
few,.,TRBJ1-2,TRBV30,CAWSPVQGEGYTF,TGTGCCTGGAGTCCAGTCCAGGGAGAGGGCTACACCTTC
few,.,TRBJ1-2,TRBV25-1,CASSDFSNYGYTF,TGTGCCAGCAGTGATTTCAGCAACTATGGCTACACCTTC
.,.,TRBJ2-1,TRBV4-1,CASSQEPANEQFF,TGCGCCAGCAGCCAAGAACCCGCCAATGAGCAGTTCTTC
.,.,TRBJ2-7,TRBV7-2,CASSPGQGISYEQYF,TGTGCCAGCAGCCCCGGGCAGGGAATCTCCTACGAGCAGTACTTC
few,.,TRBJ2-3,TRBV4-3,CASSQDRVGRVDTQYF,TGCGCCAGCAGCCAAGATCGTGTGGGGCGAGTAGATACGCAGTATTTT
.,TRBD1,TRBJ1-1,TRBV5-1,CASSVLGTGNTEAFF,TGCGCCAGCAGCGTCCTTGGGACAGGGAACACTGAAGCTTTCTTT
.,.,TRBJ2-7,TRBV7-2,CASSSTGYEQYF,TGTGCCAGCAGCTCAACAGGGTACGAGCAGTACTTC
.,TRBD1,TRBJ1-5,TRBV30,CAWSARGNQPQHF,TGTGCCTGGAGTGCCAGGGGGAATCAGCCCCAGCATTTT
.,.,TRBJ2-3,TRBV4-2,CASSQDGVSTDTQYF,TGTGCCAGCAGCCAAGATGGGGTTAGCACAGATACGCAGTATTTT
.,.,TRBJ2-1,TRBV2,CASSEEGRSSYNEQFF,TGTGCCAGCAGTGAAGAGGGCAGGAGCTCCTACAATGAGCAGTTCTTC
.,.,TRBJ2-1,TRBV28,CASRAYNEQFF,TGTGCCAGCAGGGCCTACAATGAGCAGTTCTTC
.,.,TRBJ2-7,TRBV5-1,CASSFGYEQYF,TGCGCCAGCAGCTTCGGATACGAGCAGTACTTC
.,TRBD2,TRBJ2-7,TRBV7-2,CASSLGAGGTEQYF,TGTGCCAGCAGCTTAGGGGCCGGGGGGACCGAGCAGTACTTC
.,.,TRBJ1-2,TRBV15,CATSRDRVGNYGYTF,TGTGCCACCAGCAGAGACAGGGTAGGGAACTATGGCTACACCTTC
.,.,TRBJ1-2,TRBV9,CASSTMSGSNYGYTF,TGTGCCAGCAGCACGATGTCAGGGTCGAACTATGGCTACACCTTC
once,.,TRBJ1-1,TRBV5-1,CASSPGTEGTEAFF,TGCGCCAGCAGCCCCGGGACGGAGGGGACTGAAGCTTTCTTT
.,.,TRBJ2-2,TRBV30,CAWSGGPGELFF,TGTGCCTGGAGTGGGGGACCCGGGGAGCTGTTTTTT
few,.,TRBJ2-3,TRBV5-1,CASSWKEGSTDTQYF,TGCGCCAGCAGTTGGAAGGAGGGGAGCACAGATACGCAGTATTTT
few,TRBD1,TRBJ2-7,TRBV6-5,CASSPGTVLYEQYF,TGTGCCAGCAGTCCCGGGACAGTCCTCTACGAGCAGTACTTC
.,.,TRBJ1-2,TRBV7-2,CASSPNGGVVGYTF,TGTGCCAGCAGCCCCAATGGAGGGGTCGTTGGCTACACCTTC
.,.,TRBJ1-2,TRBV18,CASSPATGANYGYTF,TGTGCCAGCTCACCGGCGACAGGAGCTAACTATGGCTACACCTTC
few,.,TRBJ1-2,TRBV27,CASSPPSGVGFSYGYTF,TGTGCCAGCAGTCCGCCCTCCGGGGTAGGGTTCTCTTATGGCTACACCTTC
.,.,TRBJ1-5,TRBV7-2,CASSLYVTGNQPQHF,TGTGCCAGCAGCCTATATGTCACAGGGAATCAGCCCCAGCATTTT
.,TRBD2,TRBJ2-1,TRBV2,CASRLAGGSAEQFF,TGTGCCAGCAGGCTAGCGGGGGGGTCCGCTGAGCAGTTCTTC
.,.,TRBJ2-1,TRBV6-5,CASSYLRPGEQFF,TGTGCCAGCAGTTACTTACGACCCGGAGAGCAGTTCTTC
.,TRBD1,TRBJ2-5,TRBV4-1,CASSRLGRDRGETQYF,TGCGCCAGCAGTCGACTAGGCCGGGACAGGGGTGAGACCCAGTACTTC
few,TRBD1,TRBJ2-1,TRBV29-1,CSVAKTGGVIHEQFF,TGCAGCGTTGCAAAGACAGGGGGCGTAATCCATGAGCAGTTCTTC
.,TRBD1,TRBJ2-7,TRBV27,CASSFGDRGSYEQYF,TGTGCCAGCAGTTTCGGGGACAGGGGCTCCTACGAGCAGTACTTC
.,TRBD2,TRBJ2-7,TRBV30,CAWSVRLAGTYEQYF,TGTGCCTGGAGTGTACGGCTAGCGGGGACCTACGAGCAGTACTTC
.,.,TRBJ1-1,TRBV4-1,CASSQDSAMTEAFF,TGCGCCAGCAGCCAAGATTCTGCGATGACTGAAGCTTTCTTT
.,TRBD1,TRBJ1-2,TRBV10-3,CAISESTRQGNLF,TGTGCCATCAGTGAGTCGACCCGACAGGGCAACCTCTTC
.,.,TRBJ1-5,TRBV6-6,CASNRLGLSGNQPQHF,TGTGCCAGCAACAGATTGGGGCTCTCGGGCAATCAGCCCCAGCATTTT
.,.,TRBJ1-1,TRBV7-9,CASSLAAVNTEAFF,TGTGCCAGCAGCTTAGCAGCGGTGAACACTGAAGCTTTCTTT
few,.,TRBJ1-5,TRBV6-5,CASKRTSGQPQHF,TGTGCCAGCAAGAGGACATCTGGTCAGCCCCAGCATTTT
.,TRBD1,TRBJ2-2,TRBV29-1,CSATGGPNTGELFF,TGCAGCGCCACAGGGGGTCCTAACACCGGGGAGCTGTTTTTT
.,.,TRBJ2-7,TRBV5-1,CASSLRTTYEQYF,TGCGCCAGCAGCTTGCGGACTACCTACGAGCAGTACTTC
.,TRBD1,TRBJ1-1,TRBV28,CASSSPGGRGSTEAFF,TGTGCCAGCAGTTCACCAGGGGGCAGGGGAAGCACTGAAGCTTTCTTT
few,.,TRBJ2-2,TRBV30,CAWRRTGELFF,TGTGCCTGGAGGCGCACCGGGGAGCTGTTTTTT
.,TRBD2,TRBJ2-3,TRBV7-2,CASSLALTSGGTDTQYF,TGTGCCAGCAGCTTAGCGCTTACTAGCGGGGGCACAGATACGCAGTATTTT
few,.,TRBJ2-2,TRBV19,CASSQGRNTGELFF,TGTGCCAGTAGTCAGGGCCGGAACACCGGGGAGCTGTTTTTT
.,.,TRBJ2-2,TRBV6-6,CASTHGGGSNTGELFF,TGTGCCAGCACCCACGGAGGGGGCTCGAACACCGGGGAGCTGTTTTTT
.,.,TRBJ1-6,TRBV27,CASSLGTRNSPLHF,TGTGCCAGCAGTTTGGGAACGCGCAATTCACCCCTCCACTTT
.,.,TRBJ2-7,TRBV30,CAWSASYEQYF,TGTGCCTGGTCGGCCTCCTACGAGCAGTACTTC
.,.,TRBJ1-2,TRBV5-6,CASSLLFGGYTF,TGTGCCAGCAGCTTGTTATTTGGTGGCTACACCTTC
.,TRBD2,TRBJ2-4,TRBV9,CASSVDPGTSGGRLAKNIQYF,TGTGCCAGCAGCGTAGACCCCGGGACTAGCGGGGGACGACTAGCCAAAAACATTCAGTACTTC
.,.,TRBJ2-1,TRBV5-4,CASSLDGYEQFF,TGTGCCAGCAGCTTGGATGGGTATGAGCAGTTCTTC
.,.,TRBJ1-2,TRBV5-1,CASSLSPRDLNHGYTF,TGCGCCAGCAGCTTGTCTCCCCGGGACCTCAACCATGGCTACACCTTC